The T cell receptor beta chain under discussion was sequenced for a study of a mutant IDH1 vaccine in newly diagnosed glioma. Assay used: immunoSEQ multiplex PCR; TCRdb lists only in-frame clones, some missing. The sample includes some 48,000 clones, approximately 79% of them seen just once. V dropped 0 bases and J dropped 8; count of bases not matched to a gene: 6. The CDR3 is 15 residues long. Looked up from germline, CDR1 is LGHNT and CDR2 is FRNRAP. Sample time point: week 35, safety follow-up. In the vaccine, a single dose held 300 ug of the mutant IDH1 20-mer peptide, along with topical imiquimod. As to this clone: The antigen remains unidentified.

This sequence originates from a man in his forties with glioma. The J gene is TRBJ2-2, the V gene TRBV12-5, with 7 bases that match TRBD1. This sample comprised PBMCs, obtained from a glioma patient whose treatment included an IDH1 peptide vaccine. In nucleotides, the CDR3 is TGTGCTAGTGGTTTGGTACAGGGGTCCGTGGGGGAGCTGTTTTTT. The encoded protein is CASGLVQGSVGELFF.